These T cell receptor beta chains were read from a single sample in a study of blood T cell repertoires in COVID-19. Method: immunoSEQ multiplex PCR; TCRdb's copy keeps in-frame clones and lacks some. The sample lists over 400,000 clones; about nine tenths were seen once. The sample taken for sequencing was peripheral blood. The receptors were sampled from a woman in her 30s with active or convalescent COVID-19. Each CDR3 is given with its conserved first and last residue. Each record gives: J gene, V gene, D gene, clone size, CDR3 DNA, CDR3 protein. The D gene is left open where the match is weak. Some rows have no size entry. The others give once, few or many, or a class for an expanded clone.

>TRBJ1-5|TRBV7-9|.|few
TGTGCCAGCAGCTCCGGAGTTCAGCCCCAGCATTTT
CASSSGVQPQHF
>TRBJ1-2|TRBV18|TRBD1|.
TGTGCCAGCTCACCACCGATGGACAGGGGCGACGGCTACACCTTC
CASSPPMDRGDGYTF
>TRBJ2-5|TRBV4-1|.|.
TGCGCCAGCAGCCAAGAGAGGTGGGGGGACCAAGAGACCCAGTACTTC
CASSQERWGDQETQYF
>TRBJ2-5|TRBV7-2|TRBD1|once
TGTGCCAGCAGCACCCCCGGGACAGTCAAAGAGACCCAGTACTTC
CASSTPGTVKETQYF
>TRBJ2-7|TRBV10-2|.|few
TGCGCCAGCAACGGAGACAGGTCCAGCTCCTACGAGCAGTACTTC
CASNGDRSSSYEQYF
>TRBJ2-1|TRBV5-5|TRBD2|.
TGTGCCAGCAGCCCTTTCGGCCTAGCGGGAGGGCCTCGGCCCGATGAGCAGTTCTTC
CASSPFGLAGGPRPDEQFF
>TRBJ2-5|TRBV4-2|.|.
TGTGCCAGCAGCCGCACCGAGGAGGAGACCCAGTACTTC
CASSRTEEETQYF
>TRBJ1-1|TRBV18|TRBD1|.
TGTGCCAGCTCACCCGGGACAGTTTTGAACACTGAAGCTTTCTTT
CASSPGTVLNTEAFF
>TRBJ1-2|TRBV11-2|TRBD1|.
TGTGCCAGCAGCAAAACCGGACAGGGGGGTGGCTACACCTTC
CASSKTGQGGGYTF
>TRBJ1-2|TRBV18|.|.
TGTGCCAGTTTCTCCGGGACCCCCGGGAGTGGGACCTTC
CASFSGTPGSGTF
>TRBJ1-3|TRBV10-3|.|.
TGTGCCATCAGTGACTCTGGGAGGGGGGTGAGTTTCGGAAACACCATATATTTT
CAISDSGRGVSFGNTIYF
>TRBJ1-2|TRBV29-1|TRBD1|.
TGCAGCGTTGAAGATCTCCCGACAGGGGATGTTGGCTACACCTTC
CSVEDLPTGDVGYTF
>TRBJ2-5|TRBV9|.|.
TGTGCCAGCAGTAAGTACGGAGAGACCCAGTACTTC
CASSKYGETQYF
>TRBJ2-7|TRBV5-1|TRBD2|.
TGCGCCAGCAGCTTGGGGGCTAGCGGAACCTACGAGCAGTACTTC
CASSLGASGTYEQYF
>TRBJ1-1|TRBV10-1|.|.
TGCGCCAGCAGTCCCACACCAAACACTGAAGCTTTCTTT
CASSPTPNTEAFF
>TRBJ1-2|TRBV7-8|TRBD1|.
TGTGCCAGCACCCAGGGACAGGCCTTTAACTATGGCTACACCTTC
CASTQGQAFNYGYTF
>TRBJ1-2|TRBV27|.|.
TGTGCCAGCAGTTTCTCCCCCCAGATCTATGGCTACACCTTC
CASSFSPQIYGYTF
>TRBJ1-3|TRBV30|.|once
TGTGCCTGGAGTGTACAGGGATCTGGAAACACCATATATTTT
CAWSVQGSGNTIYF
>TRBJ2-3|TRBV7-8|.|.
TGTGCCAGCAGCTTAGCGCGGGCTTGGCAACGGATCACAGATACGCAGTATTTT
CASSLARAWQRITDTQYF
>TRBJ1-2|TRBV6-1|.|.
TGTGCCAGCAGTGAAGATACAGGGAACAACTATGGCTACACCTTC
CASSEDTGNNYGYTF
>TRBJ2-1|TRBV4-2|TRBD2|.
TGTGCCAGCAGCCAAGAGATGGCGGGGGGCAACAATGAGCAGTTCTTC
CASSQEMAGGNNEQFF
>TRBJ1-2|TRBV2|.|.
TGTGCCAGCAGTGAAGCGAGCAGGGCAGGCTATGGCTACACCTTC
CASSEASRAGYGYTF
>TRBJ1-4|TRBV27|TRBD1|.
TGTGCCAGCAGTCCGACAGGGGCAGGTTATGAAAAACTGTTTTTT
CASSPTGAGYEKLFF
>TRBJ1-6|TRBV6-6|.|once
TGTGCCAGCAGTCCTCGGTGGGGGGGGACTAAGACTTCACCCCTCCACTTT
CASSPRWGGTKTSPLHF
>TRBJ1-1|TRBV6-5|TRBD1|.
TGTGCCAGCAGTACAGGGGCGGCTGAAGCTTTCTTT
CASSTGAAEAFF
>TRBJ2-7|TRBV11-2|.|.
TGTGCCAGCAGCCATGGTTGGGGGGACTTTTACGAGCAGTACTTC
CASSHGWGDFYEQYF
>TRBJ2-7|TRBV12-3/TRBV12-4|.|few
TGTGCCAGCAGTCCGGACAGCTACGAGCAGTACTTC
CASSPDSYEQYF
>TRBJ1-4|TRBV29-1|TRBD1|.
TGCAGCGGAAATTCGAACAGGGGGAAAAGAGGTGAAAAACTGTTTTTT
CSGNSNRGKRGEKLFF
>TRBJ1-2|TRBV18|TRBD1|.
TGTGCCAGCTCACCCGGACAGGAGTATGGCTACACCTTC
CASSPGQEYGYTF
>TRBJ1-1|TRBV5-1|.|.
TGCGCCAGCAGCTTGCGAGCCTCCGAGAACACTGAAGCTTTCTTT
CASSLRASENTEAFF
>TRBJ2-7|TRBV2|.|.
TGTGCCAGTAAGTCAGGCTCCTACGAGCAGTACTTC
CASKSGSYEQYF